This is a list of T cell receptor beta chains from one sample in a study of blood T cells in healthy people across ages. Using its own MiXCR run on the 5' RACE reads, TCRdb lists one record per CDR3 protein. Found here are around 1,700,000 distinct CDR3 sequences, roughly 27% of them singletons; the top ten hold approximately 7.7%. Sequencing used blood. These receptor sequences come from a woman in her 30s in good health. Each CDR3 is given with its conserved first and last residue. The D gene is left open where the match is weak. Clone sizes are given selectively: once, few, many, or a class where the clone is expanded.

CDR3nt: TGCAGCGTTGGGGCAGTAAGTGGTGTTGCGGGGTCACCCCTCCACTTT
CDR3aa: CSVGAVSGVAGSPLHF
abundance: -
j_gene: TRBJ1-6
d_gene: -
v_gene: TRBV29-1
len: 16

CDR3nt: TGTGCCAGCAGCGTACTGGGCGGGGGGGCCCACAATGAGCAGTTCTTC
CDR3aa: CASSVLGGGAHNEQFF
abundance: many
j_gene: TRBJ2-1
d_gene: TRBD2
v_gene: TRBV9
len: 16

CDR3nt: TGTGCCAGCAGTTCAGGGACGCGATCTAATGAGCAGTTCTTC
CDR3aa: CASSSGTRSNEQFF
abundance: many
j_gene: TRBJ2-1
d_gene: -
v_gene: TRBV9
len: 14

CDR3nt: TGTGCCAGCAGTTTATTCGGCGGCTTCTCCTACGAGCAGTACTTC
CDR3aa: CASSLFGGFSYEQYF
abundance: few
j_gene: TRBJ2-7
d_gene: -
v_gene: TRBV27
len: 15

CDR3nt: TGTGCCAGCAGCGTTATAAGCAGGGTCACTGAAGCTTTCTTT
CDR3aa: CASSVISRVTEAFF
abundance: -
j_gene: TRBJ1-1
d_gene: -
v_gene: TRBV9
len: 14

CDR3nt: TGTGCCAGCAGTGAAGGAGGGACAGGGGGCATCGACGAGCAGTACTTC
CDR3aa: CASSEGGTGGIDEQYF
abundance: many
j_gene: TRBJ2-7
d_gene: TRBD1
v_gene: TRBV2
len: 16

CDR3nt: TGTGCCAGCAGCGTTCGAGGCACCCAGTTCTTC
CDR3aa: CASSVRGTQFF
abundance: -
j_gene: TRBJ2-1
d_gene: -
v_gene: TRBV6-2/TRBV6-3
len: 11

CDR3nt: TGCAGTGCTAGAGACCCTAGGAAAATCTACGAGCAGTACTTC
CDR3aa: CSARDPRKIYEQYF
abundance: -
j_gene: TRBJ2-7
d_gene: -
v_gene: TRBV20-1
len: 14

CDR3nt: TGTGCCAGCAGTTACGCGACTAGCGGGGGGCTAGATGAGCAGTTCTTC
CDR3aa: CASSYATSGGLDEQFF
abundance: few
j_gene: TRBJ2-1
d_gene: TRBD2
v_gene: TRBV6-5
len: 16

CDR3nt: TGTGCCAGCAGTGACCCCTGGGCGGATCACGAGCAGTACTTC
CDR3aa: CASSDPWADHEQYF
abundance: many
j_gene: TRBJ2-7
d_gene: -
v_gene: TRBV25-1
len: 14

CDR3nt: TGTGCCAGCGCCCTCCGGGGGGCTGCCTACGAGCAGTACTTC
CDR3aa: CASALRGAAYEQYF
abundance: -
j_gene: TRBJ2-7
d_gene: -
v_gene: TRBV12-3/TRBV12-4
len: 14

CDR3nt: TGTGCCAGCAGCCCCAAGGCGGTGCGGAACCCTGGGGCCAACGTCCTGACTTTC
CDR3aa: CASSPKAVRNPGANVLTF
abundance: many
j_gene: TRBJ2-6
d_gene: -
v_gene: TRBV7-9
len: 18

CDR3nt: TGTGCCAGCAGCCAAGATCTTTCCGCGGGGATGGGAGAGACCCAGTACTTC
CDR3aa: CASSQDLSAGMGETQYF
abundance: -
j_gene: TRBJ2-5
d_gene: -
v_gene: TRBV3-1
len: 17

CDR3nt: TGTGCCAGCGGCGAGGGGGGCGGGAGTCGTGAGCAGTTCTTC
CDR3aa: CASGEGGGSREQFF
abundance: -
j_gene: TRBJ2-1
d_gene: -
v_gene: TRBV7-9
len: 14

CDR3nt: TGCAGTGCCGTTTCCGGGACTAGCGGACGTACAGATACGCAGTATTTT
CDR3aa: CSAVSGTSGRTDTQYF
abundance: -
j_gene: TRBJ2-3
d_gene: TRBD2
v_gene: TRBV20-1
len: 16

CDR3nt: TGTGCCAGCAGCTTGTTTCCCCACGAGCAGTACTTC
CDR3aa: CASSLFPHEQYF
abundance: -
j_gene: TRBJ2-7
d_gene: -
v_gene: TRBV5-5
len: 12

CDR3nt: TGTGCCAGCAGTCCGATACTAGGACTTAAAAACATTCAGTACTTC
CDR3aa: CASSPILGLKNIQYF
abundance: once
j_gene: TRBJ2-4
d_gene: -
v_gene: TRBV27
len: 15

CDR3nt: TGTGCTAGTGGTGGCCCGGGGTCTGGAAACACCATATATTTT
CDR3aa: CASGGPGSGNTIYF
abundance: few
j_gene: TRBJ1-3
d_gene: -
v_gene: TRBV12-5
len: 14

CDR3nt: TGTGCCAGCAGCTTACACCGATCCTACGAGAAGTACTTC
CDR3aa: CASSLHRSYEKYF
abundance: -
j_gene: TRBJ2-7
d_gene: -
v_gene: TRBV7-3
len: 13

CDR3nt: TGTGCCATCAGTGATCCTAGCGGGAGGGCGACCTACGAGCAGTACTTC
CDR3aa: CAISDPSGRATYEQYF
abundance: many
j_gene: TRBJ2-7
d_gene: TRBD2
v_gene: TRBV10-3
len: 16

CDR3nt: TGCGCCAGCAGCTTGTGGGCTTTGAAGGACACTGAAGCTTTCTTT
CDR3aa: CASSLWALKDTEAFF
abundance: -
j_gene: TRBJ1-1
d_gene: -
v_gene: TRBV5-1
len: 15

CDR3nt: TGTGCCAGCACCCCCGTTCCCGGGCTAGCGGGGTACACAGATACGCAGTATTTT
CDR3aa: CASTPVPGLAGYTDTQYF
abundance: many
j_gene: TRBJ2-3
d_gene: TRBD2
v_gene: TRBV27
len: 18

CDR3nt: TGTGCCAGCAGCCAAGACTCAGGGGAAAAACTGTTTTTT
CDR3aa: CASSQDSGEKLFF
abundance: few
j_gene: TRBJ1-4
d_gene: -
v_gene: TRBV7-2
len: 13

CDR3nt: TGTGCCAGCAGCTCATATTTCCAAGAGACCCAGTACTTC
CDR3aa: CASSSYFQETQYF
abundance: few
j_gene: TRBJ2-5
d_gene: -
v_gene: TRBV7-9
len: 13

CDR3nt: TGCAGTGCTAGAGTAGTTGGATTGTCCTATGGCTACACCTTC
CDR3aa: CSARVVGLSYGYTF
abundance: -
j_gene: TRBJ1-2
d_gene: -
v_gene: TRBV20-1
len: 14

CDR3nt: TGCAGTGCTTCGACTAGCACCGAGCAGTACTTC
CDR3aa: CSASTSTEQYF
abundance: few
j_gene: TRBJ2-7
d_gene: TRBD2
v_gene: TRBV20-1
len: 11

CDR3nt: TGTGCCAGCAGCTTATCCCACAGGGGAAACTATGGCTACACCTTC
CDR3aa: CASSLSHRGNYGYTF
abundance: few
j_gene: TRBJ1-2
d_gene: TRBD1
v_gene: TRBV7-2
len: 15

CDR3nt: TGTGCCAGCAGACCGACAGAGGATGAAAAACTGTTTTTT
CDR3aa: CASRPTEDEKLFF
abundance: -
j_gene: TRBJ1-4
d_gene: -
v_gene: TRBV11-2
len: 13

CDR3nt: TGCAGTGCTAGGAGACAGGGCGGCGGGAGTGCCCACAATGAGCAGTTCTTC
CDR3aa: CSARRQGGGSAHNEQFF
abundance: many
j_gene: TRBJ2-1
d_gene: -
v_gene: TRBV20-1
len: 17

CDR3nt: TGTGCCAGCAGGCCCCAACCGGGGACCCAGTACTTC
CDR3aa: CASRPQPGTQYF
abundance: -
j_gene: TRBJ2-5
d_gene: -
v_gene: TRBV28
len: 12

CDR3nt: TGCAGCGTTGAAAGGAGCGGGGGGGAGCTGTTTTTT
CDR3aa: CSVERSGGELFF
abundance: few
j_gene: TRBJ2-2
d_gene: -
v_gene: TRBV29-1
len: 12

CDR3nt: TGTGCCACCAGTGAAATAGTGGGGAGCACAGATACGCAGTATTTT
CDR3aa: CATSEIVGSTDTQYF
abundance: -
j_gene: TRBJ2-3
d_gene: -
v_gene: TRBV24-1
len: 15

CDR3nt: TGCAGTGCTAGGAGGCCAACTAATGAAAAACTGTTTTTT
CDR3aa: CSARRPTNEKLFF
abundance: -
j_gene: TRBJ1-4
d_gene: -
v_gene: TRBV20-1
len: 13

CDR3nt: TGCGCCAGCAGCCAAACAGTGGACAGCTACGAGCAGTACTTC
CDR3aa: CASSQTVDSYEQYF
abundance: many
j_gene: TRBJ2-7
d_gene: -
v_gene: TRBV4-1
len: 14

CDR3nt: TGTGCCAGCAGCCAAAGACAGGGGGTCTCACCCCTCCACTTT
CDR3aa: CASSQRQGVSPLHF
abundance: few
j_gene: TRBJ1-6
d_gene: TRBD1
v_gene: TRBV6-1
len: 14

CDR3nt: TGTGCCAGCAGTGAAATCCGGGGCGAGCAGTACTTC
CDR3aa: CASSEIRGEQYF
abundance: many
j_gene: TRBJ2-7
d_gene: -
v_gene: TRBV25-1
len: 12

CDR3nt: TGCGCCAGCAGCTTAGTAGCGGGGGACACAGATACGCAGTATTTT
CDR3aa: CASSLVAGDTDTQYF
abundance: few
j_gene: TRBJ2-3
d_gene: TRBD2
v_gene: TRBV5-1
len: 15

CDR3nt: TGCAGTGCTAGATCGGTTGGCGGGGGACAAGAGACCCAGTACTTC
CDR3aa: CSARSVGGGQETQYF
abundance: few
j_gene: TRBJ2-5
d_gene: TRBD2
v_gene: TRBV20-1
len: 15

CDR3nt: TGTGCCAGCAGTTCAGAGACAGGGCAGGGAACAGATACGCAGTATTTT
CDR3aa: CASSSETGQGTDTQYF
abundance: -
j_gene: TRBJ2-3
d_gene: TRBD1
v_gene: TRBV12-3/TRBV12-4
len: 16

CDR3nt: TGCAGTGCTAGAGATTACCGCAGGGGAGATGGCTACACCTTC
CDR3aa: CSARDYRRGDGYTF
abundance: -
j_gene: TRBJ1-2
d_gene: -
v_gene: TRBV20-1
len: 14

CDR3nt: TGTGCCAGCAGTTTTGTGGGGGGGCTGGTAGATACGCAGTATTTT
CDR3aa: CASSFVGGLVDTQYF
abundance: few
j_gene: TRBJ2-3
d_gene: -
v_gene: TRBV12-3/TRBV12-4
len: 15

CDR3nt: TGTGCCAGCTCGGACGGCGGGGCTTACAATGAGCAGTACTTC
CDR3aa: CASSDGGAYNEQYF
abundance: -
j_gene: TRBJ2-5
d_gene: -
v_gene: TRBV27
len: 14

CDR3nt: TGTGCCAGCAGCCAAGAGGGGGCCAAGAATTCACCCCTCCACTTT
CDR3aa: CASSQEGAKNSPLHF
abundance: few
j_gene: TRBJ1-6
d_gene: -
v_gene: TRBV3-1
len: 15

CDR3nt: TGTGCCAGCAGCCGCCGGGACAGGGTCCTCCCCGGGGAGCTGTTTTTT
CDR3aa: CASSRRDRVLPGELFF
abundance: -
j_gene: TRBJ2-2
d_gene: TRBD1
v_gene: TRBV14
len: 16

CDR3nt: TGTGCCAGCAGTAACATACAAGAGACCCAGTACTTC
CDR3aa: CASSNIQETQYF
abundance: many
j_gene: TRBJ2-5
d_gene: -
v_gene: TRBV6-6
len: 12

CDR3nt: TGTGCCAGCAGCCGCTCGGGGCGGGAGATCACAGATACGCAGTATTTT
CDR3aa: CASSRSGREITDTQYF
abundance: -
j_gene: TRBJ2-3
d_gene: TRBD2
v_gene: TRBV7-9
len: 16

CDR3nt: TGTGCCAGCAGAGAGCCGGGACAGGGCCTCACCGGGGAGCTGTTTTTT
CDR3aa: CASREPGQGLTGELFF
abundance: -
j_gene: TRBJ2-2
d_gene: TRBD1
v_gene: TRBV6-6
len: 16

CDR3nt: TGTGCCAGCAGCTTAGAAATAGCGCGGTACCAAGAGACCCAGTACTTC
CDR3aa: CASSLEIARYQETQYF
abundance: few
j_gene: TRBJ2-5
d_gene: -
v_gene: TRBV7-6
len: 16

CDR3nt: TGTGCCAGCAGCCCTACCTCGTTCTGGCTGTCCCAAGAGACCCAGTACTTC
CDR3aa: CASSPTSFWLSQETQYF
abundance: many
j_gene: TRBJ2-5
d_gene: -
v_gene: TRBV7-9
len: 17

CDR3nt: TGTGCCAGCAGCCTCGAACAGCTGAACACTGAAGCTTTCTTT
CDR3aa: CASSLEQLNTEAFF
abundance: -
j_gene: TRBJ1-1
d_gene: -
v_gene: TRBV7-4
len: 14

CDR3nt: TGTGCCAGCAGTGCACGGACAGGGGAGAAGGCTTTCTTT
CDR3aa: CASSARTGEKAFF
abundance: -
j_gene: TRBJ1-1
d_gene: TRBD1
v_gene: TRBV2
len: 13

CDR3nt: TGTGCCAGCAGCCCTGGAGGAAGACTAGCGGGAGGACCCTACAATGAGCAGTTCTTC
CDR3aa: CASSPGGRLAGGPYNEQFF
abundance: -
j_gene: TRBJ2-1
d_gene: TRBD2
v_gene: TRBV11-3
len: 19

CDR3nt: TGCAGCGTTGGGGGCGGGAGAAGCAATGAGCAGTTCTTC
CDR3aa: CSVGGGRSNEQFF
abundance: -
j_gene: TRBJ2-1
d_gene: TRBD2
v_gene: TRBV29-1
len: 13

CDR3nt: TGTGCCAGCAGTGTGGGTTGGGAGACCCAGTACTTC
CDR3aa: CASSVGWETQYF
abundance: few
j_gene: TRBJ2-5
d_gene: -
v_gene: TRBV2
len: 12

CDR3nt: TGTGCCAGCAGTTTGGGGGGGTCCGCCTACGAGCAGTACTTC
CDR3aa: CASSLGGSAYEQYF
abundance: many
j_gene: TRBJ2-7
d_gene: TRBD2
v_gene: TRBV5-1
len: 14